This entry features one T cell receptor (beta chain) sequence. As yet, its antigen is unknown. These data belong to a study of CD4+ T cells in melanoma. Study-wide points: A reported correlation linked neoantigen-specific CD4+ T cells to CD8+, macrophage and B cell function. Diverse differentiation states were reported for melanoma neoantigen-specific CD4+ T cells.

Data came from immunoSEQ multiplex PCR; TCRdb stores just in-frame clones and leaves some out. This sample carries more than 90,000 clones, around 92% of them seen once, and the ten largest clones take 2.5% to 3.5%. CDR3 size: 14 residues. Trimming cost V 6 bases and J 6 bases; bases outside gene matches: 3. The V gene's germline CDR1 is MNHNS and CDR2 SASEGT. The V call is TRBV6-1, the J call TRBJ2-2; TRBD1 matches at 11 bases. The material sequenced was peripheral blood. The clonotype originates from a human donor with melanoma. Here the CDR3 reads CASRRGQGAGELFF. The CDR3 DNA is TGTGCCAGCAGGAGGGGACAGGGGGCCGGGGAGCTGTTTTTT.